This TCR beta chain was retrieved from a study of EBV T-cell therapy then PD-1 blockade in nasopharyngeal carcinoma (dated by TCRdb to the early 2020s). On this clone itself: Its specific antigen is unknown. No much larger clonotype is one base removed from it; base qualities were not supplied.

The Qiagen DNeasy Kit was used to extract genomic DNA from the sorted cells. TCR beta chain deep sequencing was performed on the immunoSEQ platform. In the source study's methods: The immunoSEQ Analyzer software was used to analyze the repertoire data. Held by TCRdb, this immuneACCESS table contains in-frame sequences only and omits some clones. Under half of the omission traces to an unresolved V gene where checked; the cause of the rest is unknown. V and J calls and clone size are copied from that table; D and trimming were computed from the DNA. Recorded for this sample are some 19,000 clones; roughly 84% of them occurred a single time. The ten most abundant clones make up more than 25% of the sample. What this sample's treatment or condition label stands for: AdE1-LMPpoly-expanded autologous EBV-specific T-cell therapy followed by anti-PD-1 nivolumab. Including cysteine and phenylalanine, the CDR3 has 15 amino acids. CDR3 DNA only is kept here, 45 bases in frame from base 1. V is clipped by 4 bases and J by 6 bases, and the sequence between their germline boundaries is 19 bases long. According to the germline V gene, CDR1 reads MNHEY and CDR2 reads SVGEGT.

The rearrangement combines TRBV6-2 or TRBV6-3 with TRBJ2-7; the D region possibly corresponds to TRBD1 (6 bases align). Material: CD8+ T cells from blood, obtained around day 35 from a patient whose treatment included autologous EBV-specific T cells and nivolumab. The TCR originated in a man in his forties or fifties with nasopharyngeal carcinoma. At the DNA level, the sequence is TGTGCCAGCAGTTTGGGAATACAGGGAATTCCCGAGCAGTACTTC. Its amino acids are CASSLGIQGIPEQYF.